This passage covers 32 T cell receptor beta chains from one sample sequenced in a study of blood T cell repertoires in COVID-19. This table comes from immunoSEQ multiplex PCR, and its TCRdb copy is limited to in-frame clones, with some not included. The repertoire has fewer than 250,000 clones, about 90% of them found once; the top ten carry approximately 2.5%. Source material: peripheral blood. The source of these receptors is a man under 40 with COVID-19, enrolled during active disease.

This chain joins TRBV18 and TRBJ2-4; D might be TRBD2 (5 bases). This CDR3 has 15 residues. CDR1 and CDR2 (germline): KGHSH, LQKENI. Trimming pared 2 bases from V and 5 bases from J, leaving 13 bases between. This chain's CDR3 is CASSPNLRAENIQYF. The CDR3 DNA reads TGTGCCAGCTCACCAAATTTGAGGGCGGAAAACATTCAGTACTTC.

This chain joins TRBV3-1 (or the pseudogene TRBV3-2) and TRBJ1-6; 7 bases map to TRBD1. The CDR3 spans 15 residues. After removal of 3 bases from V and 5 bases from J, the junction contained 4 bases not matched to a gene. Germline V lookup: CDR1 LGHDT, CDR2 YNNKEL (reference sequence). CDR3 region: CASSHSDRDNSPLHF. CDR3 in DNA: TGTGCCAGCAGCCACTCAGACAGGGATAATTCACCCCTCCACTTT.

This clone was seen only once. This sequence joins TRBV30 and TRBJ1-2, with 7 bases aligning to TRBD1. The CDR3 totals 15 residues. Germline V gives CDR1 GTSNPN, CDR2 SVGIG (reference sequence). J was trimmed by 1 base and V by 2 bases; bases with no gene match: 7. CDR3 protein: CAWSPMNRGNYGYTF. The DNA of the CDR3 is TGTGCCTGGAGTCCCATGAACAGGGGTAACTATGGCTACACCTTC.

In its sample, this clone was seen once. The J gene is TRBJ2-2, the V gene TRBV5-1; TRBD1 matches at 9 bases. The CDR3 contains 17 residues. Germline V lookup: CDR1 SGHRS, CDR2 YFSETQ. The ends lost 0 bases at V and 5 bases at J; junction bases unmatched: 8. The CDR3 protein is CASSLGPGTGLTGELFF. The DNA for the CDR3 is TGCGCCAGCAGCTTGGGCCCCGGGACAGGGTTGACCGGGGAGCTGTTTTTT.

This clone was found a few times. This chain uses TRBV5-6 with TRBJ2-1; no reliable D call. The CDR3 has 13 amino acids. Germline V gene data show CDR1 as SGHDT and CDR2 as YYEEEE. The V end was cut by 0 bases, the J end by 6 bases, with 7 bases between. The CDR3 here is CASSLGSSNEQFF. The CDR3 DNA follows: TGTGCCAGCAGCTTGGGTAGCAGCAATGAGCAGTTCTTC. The full variable domain, completed using reference TRBV5-6 and TRBJ2-1, is DAGVTQSPTHLIKTRGQQVTLRCSPKSGHDTVSWYQQALGQGPQFIFQYYEEEERQRGNFPDRFSGHQFPNYSSELNVNALLLGDSALYLCASSLGSSNEQFFGPGTRLTVL.

DNA for the CDR3: TGTGCCAGCAGCACCGGGACTAGCGGGTACAATGAGCAGTTCTTC. This encodes CASSTGTSGYNEQFF. This chain joins TRBV27 and TRBJ2-1, with 12 bases matching TRBD2. Germline assignment: CDR1 MNHEY and CDR2 SMNVEV (reference sequence). This CDR3 contains 15 residues. Losses at the gene ends were 6 bases for V and 4 bases for J; bases not matched to a gene: 4.

This clone was recorded only once. The gene calls are TRBV19 and TRBJ1-5; 8 bases map to TRBD1. CDR1 is LNHDA and CDR2 is SQIVND in the germline V gene (reference sequence). J was trimmed by 7 bases and V by 8 bases; bases with no gene match: 10. This CDR3 spans 14 amino acids. CDR3 coding DNA: TGTGCCAGTCGGGACAGGATTTTAGGACAGCCCCAGCATTTT. It translates to CASRDRILGQPQHF.

This chain joins TRBV2 and TRBJ1-1, with D unclear. The CDR3 runs 13 residues. V was trimmed by 11 bases and J by 4 bases, leaving 17 bases between them. The germline CDR1 and CDR2 sequences are SNHLY and FYNNEI. The CDR3 here is CAGHVRSGTEAFF. The DNA of the CDR3 is TGTGCCGGCCACGTCAGATCAGGCACTGAAGCTTTCTTT.

The V and J genes are TRBV7-9 and TRBJ1-1, with 7 bases fitting TRBD1. The germline gives CDR1 SEHNR, CDR2 FQNEAQ (reference sequence). This CDR3 contains 16 residues. After removal of 3 bases from V and 3 bases from J, the junction contained 10 bases not matched to a gene. The DNA of the CDR3 is TGTGCCAGCAGCTTGGTAGTTGGGCAGGGGGACACTGAAGCTTTCTTT. Protein: CASSLVVGQGDTEAFF.

The chain has TRBV4-1 and TRBJ1-1, with a possible D match to TRBD1 (6 bases). Germline V gene lookup returns CDR1 MGHRA and CDR2 YSYEKL. The CDR3 has 17 residues. Trimming cost V 0 bases and J 4 bases, with 18 bases left between them. CDR3 bases: TGCGCCAGCAGCCAAGATAGGGTTGGGGGCGCGGGCACTGAAGCTTTCTTT. Its protein is CASSQDRVGGAGTEAFF.

The J gene is TRBJ2-1, the V gene TRBV29-1, with D uncertain. Germline V gene data show CDR1 as SQVTM and CDR2 as ANQGSEA. The CDR3 runs to 14 residues. The ends were cut back, 4 bases at V and 0 bases at J, with 10 bases in the middle. The DNA for the CDR3 is TGCAGCGTTGTGGGCGTCGCCTCCTACAATGAGCAGTTCTTC. Translating it yields CSVVGVASYNEQFF.

This clone showed up just once. V gene TRBV27 combines with J gene TRBJ1-6, with unresolved D. V was shortened by 2 bases and J by 5 bases, with 10 bases between the two germline ends. The CDR3 contains 15 residues. In germline, CDR1 is MNHEY, CDR2 SMNVEV (reference sequence). CDR3 residues: CASSLTPDNNSPLHF. DNA of the CDR3: TGTGCCAGCAGTTTAACCCCCGACAATAATTCACCCCTCCACTTT.

J is TRBJ1-1 and V is TRBV29-1; D remains ambiguous. The CDR3 is made up of 13 amino acids. Trimming removed 7 bases at V and 1 base at J, with 13 bases between. From germline, CDR1 is SQVTM and CDR2 ANQGSEA. CDR3 in amino acids: CSASTNGNTEAFF. The CDR3 DNA follows: TGCAGCGCTAGTACGAATGGGAACACTGAAGCTTTCTTT.

The gene calls are TRBV4-1 and TRBJ2-1, with D maybe TRBD1 (6 bases). The CDR3 has 15 amino acids. The V end lost 1 base, the J end lost 4 bases, and 11 bases lay between the germline ends. Germline V CDR1 and CDR2: MGHRA, YSYEKL. The CDR3 bases are TGCGCCAGCAGCCAAGGCCAGACAGGTTACAATGAGCAGTTCTTC. It codes for CASSQGQTGYNEQFF.

V gene TRBV2 combines with J gene TRBJ1-1, with 9 bases fitting TRBD1. Germline V CDR1 and CDR2: SNHLY, FYNNEI. V was pared by 6 bases and J by 1 base, with 3 bases of the junction left unmatched. This CDR3 comprises 14 residues. The CDR3 is CASRSGQGNTEAFF. In nucleotides, the CDR3 is TGTGCCAGCAGATCGGGACAGGGGAACACTGAAGCTTTCTTT.

The rearrangement joins TRBV28 to TRBJ1-6; D is possibly TRBD1 (5 bases). Germline assignment: CDR1 MDHEN and CDR2 SYDVKM. V was trimmed by 8 bases and J by 6 bases, leaving 8 bases between them. This CDR3 region has 12 residues. CDR3 protein: CASQDSNSPLHF. The DNA for the CDR3 is TGTGCCAGCCAAGACAGTAATTCACCCCTCCACTTT.

This clone was observed a handful of times. The chain recombines TRBV28 with TRBJ1-4; 7 bases are shared with TRBD1. The CDR3 spans 15 residues. V was clipped by 2 bases and J by 5 bases; unmatched bases: 5. The germline CDR1 and CDR2 sequences are MDHEN and SYDVKM. The CDR3 loop is CASSLTGAGNEKLFF. The CDR3 DNA is TGTGCCAGCAGTTTAACAGGGGCCGGGAATGAAAAACTGTTTTTT.

V is TRBV12-3 or TRBV12-4 and J is TRBJ1-4, with D hard to call. The CDR3 runs 13 residues. The ends were cut back, 5 bases at V and 5 bases at J, with 9 bases in the middle. This CDR3 is CASSLLENEKLFF. The CDR3 DNA is TGTGCCAGCAGTCTGCTGGAGAATGAAAAACTGTTTTTT.

The chain links TRBV28 to TRBJ1-6; D is unresolved. Germline values: CDR1 MDHEN, CDR2 SYDVKM. This CDR3 has 17 residues. V dropped 4 bases and J dropped 7 bases, with 20 bases sitting between them. The CDR3 coding sequence is TGTGCCAGCAGTTCTTATCTACAGAGAGACGTGAATTCACCCCTCCACTTT. This gives the protein CASSSYLQRDVNSPLHF.

The V call is TRBV28, the J call TRBJ1-4; D remains ambiguous. Deletions cut 3 bases from V and 4 bases from J, with 9 bases between. The CDR3 extends over 14 amino acids. Looked up from germline, CDR1 is MDHEN and CDR2 is SYDVKM. This chain's CDR3 is CASSLERFNEKLFF. CDR3 coding DNA: TGTGCCAGCAGTTTGGAGAGGTTTAATGAAAAACTGTTTTTT. Full variable domain (outside the CDR3, taken from reference TRBV28 and TRBJ1-4): DVKVTQSSRYLVKRTGEKVFLECVQDMDHENMFWYRQDPGLGLRLIYFSYDVKMKEKGDIPEGYSVSREKKERFSLILESASTNQTSMYLCASSLERFNEKLFFGSGTQLSVL.

This chain connects TRBV18 to TRBJ1-6, with D uncertain. The CDR3 is made up of 15 amino acids. V shed 6 bases and J shed 3 bases, with 12 bases lying between them. In germline, CDR1 is KGHSH, CDR2 LQKENI. CDR3 in amino acids: CASSYSPLYNSPLHF. CDR3 DNA: TGTGCCAGCTCCTATTCGCCCCTCTATAATTCACCCCTCCACTTT.

About this clone itself: A read error may produce the germline difference seen at one junction end. The chain couples TRBV27 to TRBJ1-1; TRBD1 matches 10 bases. CDR1 is MNHEY and CDR2 is SMNVEV in the germline V gene (reference sequence). The CDR3 runs to 18 residues. DNA for the CDR3: TGTGCCAGCACCTCACGTCTCCGGGACAGGGGTTCGAACATTGAAGCTTTCTTT. Encoded protein: CASTSRLRDRGSNIEAFF.

The chain recombines TRBV10-3 with TRBJ1-1; D not certain. Trimming took 5 bases from V and 1 from J, leaving 8 bases between them. The CDR3 extends over 13 amino acids. Per germline, CDR1 ENHRY and CDR2 SYGVKD. The CDR3 reads CAISQTGNTEAFF. CDR3 in DNA: TGTGCCATCAGTCAGACGGGGAACACTGAAGCTTTCTTT.

This clone was observed once. The chain is built from TRBV7-2 and TRBJ2-1; 10 bases fit TRBD2. CDR1 is SGHTA and CDR2 is FQGNSA in the germline V gene. V gave up 5 bases and J gave up 1 base; unmatched junction bases: 2. The CDR3 sequence is 15 residues long. CDR3 region: CASSPSGGSYNEQFF. CDR3 nucleotides: TGTGCCAGCAGCCCTAGCGGGGGTTCCTACAATGAGCAGTTCTTC.

The chain couples TRBV7-9 to TRBJ2-7; perhaps TRBD1 as D (6 bases). CDR3 length: 15 residues. The V end lost 5 bases, the J end lost 0 bases, and 14 bases lay between the germline ends. Germline V lookup: CDR1 SEHNR, CDR2 FQNEAQ (reference sequence). This CDR3 reads CASSLARGISYEQYF. The CDR3 nucleotides are TGTGCCAGCAGCCTGGCGAGGGGGATCTCCTACGAGCAGTACTTC.

This chain joins TRBV19 and TRBJ1-2, with 9 nucleotides matching TRBD1. The CDR3 runs 14 residues. Germline V gene data show CDR1 as LNHDA and CDR2 as SQIVND (reference sequence). Trimming at V came to 3 bases and at J to 7 bases, leaving 6 bases not matched to a gene. CDR3 bases: TGTGCCAGTAGTATCACAGGGGGCTGGGGTGGCTACACCTTC. This sequence encodes CASSITGGWGGYTF.

This chain uses TRBV12-3 or TRBV12-4 with TRBJ1-1; TRBD1 might be the D (5 bases). This CDR3 spans 13 amino acids. V was pared by 6 bases and J by 0 bases, with 8 bases between. The CDR3 spells CASRTAMNTEAFF. In DNA, the CDR3 is TGTGCCAGCAGGACAGCTATGAACACTGAAGCTTTCTTT.

This chain joins TRBV12-3 or TRBV12-4 and TRBJ1-2; no clear D. Trimming took 6 bases from V and 5 from J, leaving 10 bases between them. This CDR3 is built from 12 residues. CDR3 coding DNA: TGTGCCAGCAGCCCCGCCACTTATGGCTACACCTTC. It specifies CASSPATYGYTF.

This clone appeared a single time. The chain couples TRBV7-9 to TRBJ1-1, with TRBD1 as a possible D gene (5 bases). The ends were cut back, 5 bases at V and 1 base at J, with 14 bases in the middle. The V gene's germline CDR1 is SEHNR and CDR2 FQNEAQ (reference sequence). The CDR3 covers 15 residues. Written as DNA, the CDR3 is TGTGCCAGCAGCCCCCAGGGAGGAAGGAACACTGAAGCTTTCTTT. Translation gives CASSPQGGRNTEAFF.

The genes are TRBV7-3 and TRBJ2-7, with D possibly being TRBD2 (6 bases). There are 15 residues in the CDR3. The germline V gene encodes CDR1 SGHTA and CDR2 FQGTGA. V lost 1 base and J lost 3, with 13 bases in between. CDR3 sequence (DNA): TGTGCCAGCAGCTTAAGTGGGGGGTCTCTCTACGAGCAGTACTTC. Translated, it gives CASSLSGGSLYEQYF.

CDR3 DNA sequence: TGTGCCAGGGTCGAGAGAGGGTTCGGGCAGTACTTC. The encoded protein is CARVERGFGQYF. The V gene is TRBV7-9, the J gene TRBJ2-7; tentatively, D is TRBD2 (5 bases). The germline V and J ends were trimmed by 9 bases and 9 bases, with 18 bases remaining between them. The CDR3 is made up of 12 amino acids. Germline V gives CDR1 SEHNR, CDR2 FQNEAQ (reference sequence).

The chain has TRBV19 and TRBJ2-1, with 11 bases that match TRBD2. The ends lost 9 bases at V and 9 bases at J; junction bases unmatched: 7. The CDR3 sequence is 13 residues long. Germline V gene lookup returns CDR1 LNHDA and CDR2 SQIVND (reference sequence). The CDR3 bases are TGTGCCAGCCGTAGACTAGCGGGGAGTGAGCAGTTCTTC. The encoded protein is CASRRLAGSEQFF.